A selection of T cell receptor beta chains follows, all from one sample in a study of OX40 agonist ivuxolimab in advanced cancers. Clones were sequenced by immunoSEQ multiplex PCR, and TCRdb holds only the in-frame ones, with some missing. This sample has about 96,000 clones, with around 90% found just once. This specimen was CD4+ or CD8+ T cells sorted from blood, taken in a trial of the OX40 agonist ivuxolimab. The receptors shown here come from an adult with an advanced solid tumor such as melanoma, head and neck, liver or kidney cancer. The CDR3 runs from the conserved cysteine through the conserved F or W. Each record gives: clone size, J gene, D gene, V gene, CDR3 DNA, CDR3 protein. D genes are given only for firm matches. The size of a clone is reported for some rows only, either as once, few or many, or as a class for expanded clones.

>NA|TRBJ1-2|NA|TRBV6-1
TGTGCCAGCAGTCCCCGGGAGGGTAACTATGGCTACACCTTC
CASSPREGNYGYTF
>NA|TRBJ2-3|TRBD1|TRBV11-3
TGTGCCAGCAGCTTAGAGGGACAGATTGGAGGCACAGATACGCAGTATTTT
CASSLEGQIGGTDTQYF
>NA|TRBJ1-5|TRBD1|TRBV28
TGTGCCAGCAGGTCCCCCACAGGGGTAAATCAGCCCCAGCATTTT
CASRSPTGVNQPQHF
>NA|TRBJ2-7|TRBD2|TRBV2
TGTGCCAGCAGTGAAGGCTGGTATGGGACTAGCGGGGGGTCGCCCTACGAGCAGTACTTC
CASSEGWYGTSGGSPYEQYF
>NA|TRBJ2-1|TRBD2|TRBV5-1
TGCGCCAGCAGCTTAAGGACTAGCGGGTCCTACAATGAGCAGTTCTTC
CASSLRTSGSYNEQFF
>NA|TRBJ1-4|NA|TRBV28
TGTGCCAGCAGGTACTCAGGCCCCAATGAAAAACTGTTTTTT
CASRYSGPNEKLFF
>NA|TRBJ1-2|NA|TRBV7-9
TGTGCCAGCAGCTTAGCAAGTGGACCGTGGTATGGCTACACCTTC
CASSLASGPWYGYTF
>NA|TRBJ2-2|TRBD2|TRBV5-1
TGCGCCAGCAGCTTGGACGGATTCCCGACTAGCGGGCTGAGCACCGGGGAGCTGTTTTTT
CASSLDGFPTSGLSTGELFF
>NA|TRBJ1-1|NA|TRBV20-1
TGCAGTGCGGCAGGTTCGAGCGAAGCTTTCTTT
CSAAGSSEAFF
>once|TRBJ1-5|NA|TRBV28
TGTGCCAGCAGTCCTACCTTAGTTCAGCCCCAGCATTTT
CASSPTLVQPQHF
>NA|TRBJ2-1|NA|TRBV7-9
TGTGCCAGCAGCCGAGGTCAGTACAATGAGCAGTTCTTC
CASSRGQYNEQFF
>NA|TRBJ1-4|NA|TRBV28
TGTGCCAGCAGTATGGGGGGGGCGAGGGAAAAACTGTTTTTT
CASSMGGAREKLFF
>NA|TRBJ1-2|TRBD1|TRBV5-1
TGCGCCAGCAGCCCCTTATACTCAGGGGGCCATGGCTACACCTTC
CASSPLYSGGHGYTF
>NA|TRBJ1-2|TRBD1|TRBV9
TGTGCCAGCAGCGTAGCGAGGGGGCGCGTCTCTGGCTACACCTTC
CASSVARGRVSGYTF
>NA|TRBJ1-3|NA|TRBV5-1
TGCGCCAGCAGACGGGGGGGCTCTGGAAACACCATATATTTT
CASRRGGSGNTIYF
>few|TRBJ1-2|NA|TRBV11-3
TGTGCCAGCAGCTTAGAGGCAGGGGCCTATGGCTACACCTTC
CASSLEAGAYGYTF
>NA|TRBJ2-4|NA|TRBV21-1
TGTGCCAGCAGCAAAGTCGGGGCCAGGGGAAACATTCAGTACTTC
CASSKVGARGNIQYF
>NA|TRBJ1-2|NA|TRBV30
TGTGCCTGGAGTGTCGGAGGGGGGTCAGGGAGCTACACCTTC
CAWSVGGGSGSYTF
>NA|TRBJ2-1|NA|TRBV20-1
TGCAGTGCTAGAGATATGAAGTTCCGGTTCTTC
CSARDMKFRFF
>NA|TRBJ2-1|TRBD2|TRBV5-1
TGCGCCAGCAGCTTGAGGGTCCTAGCGGGAGGGCATGCGAATGAGCAGTTCTTC
CASSLRVLAGGHANEQFF
>few|TRBJ1-1|TRBD1|TRBV7-9
TGTGCCAGCAGCGCTCAGGGGGCGAACACTGAAGCTTTCTTT
CASSAQGANTEAFF
>NA|TRBJ2-1|NA|TRBV5-6
TGTGCCAGCAGTGATTGGACGGGAGCCGACTACAATGAGCAGTTCTTC
CASSDWTGADYNEQFF
>NA|TRBJ2-7|NA|TRBV15
TGTGCCACCAGCAGAGATCTTTCAACAGGCGCGGACGAGCAGTACTTC
CATSRDLSTGADEQYF
>NA|TRBJ2-2|TRBD1|TRBV9
TGTGCCAGCAGCCCTGGACAGGGTATGACCGGGGAGCTGTTTTTT
CASSPGQGMTGELFF
>NA|TRBJ2-3|NA|TRBV7-2
TGTGCCAGCAGCGACCTCAGCAGCGATACGCAGTATTTT
CASSDLSSDTQYF
>NA|TRBJ2-3|NA|TRBV7-2
TGTGCCAGCAGCTTAAGTGGAGGGGTGTGGACGCAGTATTTT
CASSLSGGVWTQYF
>once|TRBJ1-2|NA|TRBV10-3
TGTGCCATCAGTCAGACCCAGGGGCCCAGCTATGGCTACACCTTC
CAISQTQGPSYGYTF
>NA|TRBJ1-2|NA|TRBV19
TGTGCCAGTAGTATCGGCCTAAGATCTTATGGCTACACCTTC
CASSIGLRSYGYTF
>many|TRBJ2-1|NA|TRBV6-4
TGTGCAACGGGAGACTACAATGAGCAGTTCTTC
CATGDYNEQFF
>NA|TRBJ2-7|TRBD2|TRBV11-2
TGTGCCAGCAGCTTAACAGCGGGAGGGGTCTACGAGCAGTACTTC
CASSLTAGGVYEQYF
>once|TRBJ2-3|NA|TRBV2
TGTGCCAGCAGTTGGAGACCAGATACGCAGTATTTT
CASSWRPDTQYF
>NA|TRBJ2-1|TRBD2|TRBV28
TGTGCCAGCAGTCGGACTAGCGGGAGCCACAATGAGCAGTTCTTC
CASSRTSGSHNEQFF
>NA|TRBJ2-3|TRBD2|TRBV7-3
TGTGCCAGCAGCTCCTCCGGGACTAGCGGGAGGTATGGCACAGATACGCAGTATTTT
CASSSSGTSGRYGTDTQYF
>NA|TRBJ2-7|TRBD1|TRBV11-3
TGTGCCAGCAGCTTAGGGTGGGGACAGGGAGGGGGCGAGCAGTACTTC
CASSLGWGQGGGEQYF
>few|TRBJ2-2|TRBD1|TRBV7-2
TGTGCCAGCAGCAGAGACAGGGGGAACACCGGGGAGCTGTTTTTT
CASSRDRGNTGELFF
>NA|TRBJ2-7|NA|TRBV9
TGTGCCAGCAGCGTTGACAGGTTCTCCTACGAGCAGTACTTC
CASSVDRFSYEQYF
>NA|TRBJ2-7|NA|TRBV5-1
TGCGCCAGCAGCTTGGGGGACCTACCTCCCTACGAGCAGTACTTC
CASSLGDLPPYEQYF
>NA|TRBJ2-7|NA|TRBV29-1
TGCAGCGTACGTAGGGGTGTCAGCAACGAGCAGTACTTC
CSVRRGVSNEQYF
>NA|TRBJ2-4|NA|TRBV19
TGTGCCAGTAGTATAGATCAGTCCGAGGGTTGGGACATTCAGTACTTC
CASSIDQSEGWDIQYF
>NA|TRBJ2-1|NA|TRBV30
TGTGCCTGGAGTGTAGCACCTAGGAGGAGCTCCTACAATGAGCAGTTCTTC
CAWSVAPRRSSYNEQFF
>NA|TRBJ2-1|NA|TRBV30
TGTGCCTGGAGTTATGTGATGGGGCAGTTCTTC
CAWSYVMGQFF
>NA|TRBJ2-5|TRBD1|TRBV7-8
TGTGCCAGCAGCTTAGTGGCAGGGGGCCTGTACCAAGAGACCCAGTACTTC
CASSLVAGGLYQETQYF
>NA|TRBJ2-7|TRBD1|TRBV6-1
TGTGCCAGCACCCTGACTCTAGACAGGGGCTACGAGCAGTACTTC
CASTLTLDRGYEQYF
>NA|TRBJ2-5|TRBD1|TRBV7-3
TGTGCCAGCAGCCTGGCAGGGACAGGGGATCCCCAGTACTTC
CASSLAGTGDPQYF
>NA|TRBJ1-5|NA|TRBV15
TGTGCCACCAGCAGAGGGAGTGACCGGCCCCAGCATTTT
CATSRGSDRPQHF
>NA|TRBJ2-5|NA|TRBV29-1
TGCAGCGTTGAAGGGGCGCAGGGGTGGGAAGAGACCCAGTACTTC
CSVEGAQGWEETQYF
>NA|TRBJ1-1|NA|TRBV19
TGTGCCAGTAGTGCGAGCGTGGGGAGGAGAACTGAAGCTTTCTTT
CASSASVGRRTEAFF
>NA|TRBJ1-1|NA|TRBV6-5
TGTGCCAGCAGCAAGAGGATGGGCGAAGCTTTCTTT
CASSKRMGEAFF